The 30 T cell receptor beta chains below come from one sample, sequenced in a study of blood T cell repertoires in COVID-19. TCRdb's copy holds only in-frame clones and misses some; the assay was immunoSEQ multiplex PCR. The repertoire includes about 120,000 clones, around 84% of them detected once, and under 5% sits in the top ten. Sequenced material: PBMCs or T cells enriched from blood (not recorded which). The receptors come from a woman in her 30s who had recovered from COVID-19.

This clone appeared once. The J gene is TRBJ1-1, the V gene TRBV7-9; D ambiguous. V shed 5 bases and J shed 2 bases, with 15 bases lying between them. This CDR3 is built from 15 residues. In germline, CDR1 is SEHNR, CDR2 FQNEAQ (reference sequence). The CDR3 DNA is TGTGCCAGCAGCCCTCCACAGTACTTAAACACTGAAGCTTTCTTT. Translating it yields CASSPPQYLNTEAFF.

The gene calls are TRBV4-3 and TRBJ1-2; weak D call: TRBD1 (5 bases). CDR3 length: 15 residues. The V gene's germline CDR1 is LGHNA and CDR2 YSLEER. With 1 base removed from V and 4 bases from J, the gap between germline ends came to 13 bases. CDR3 DNA sequence: TGCGCCAGCAGCCAAGGGTTACAGGAGCTCTATGGCTACACCTTC. Amino acid sequence: CASSQGLQELYGYTF.

V usage is TRBV27 and J usage is TRBJ2-4; the D gene is possibly TRBD2 (6 bases). Germline loops: CDR1 MNHEY, CDR2 SMNVEV (reference sequence). The CDR3 has 15 residues. Trimming stripped 7 bases from V and 4 bases from J, with 17 bases between. CDR3 protein: CASKSRGSWKNIQYF. The CDR3 DNA sequence: TGTGCCAGCAAATCACGGGGGTCATGGAAAAACATTCAGTACTTC.

This clone turned up a few times. The genes are TRBV5-1 and TRBJ1-1; weak D call: TRBD1 (5 bases). The V gene lost 2 bases and the J gene lost 5 bases, with 13 bases spanning the gap. The CDR3 consists of 14 residues. The germline CDR1 and CDR2 sequences are SGHRS and YFSETQ. CDR3 loop: CASSFQGDGTEAFF. The CDR3 DNA sequence: TGCGCCAGCAGCTTTCAGGGCGATGGGACTGAAGCTTTCTTT.

This chain joins TRBV14 and TRBJ2-2; 10 nucleotides agree with TRBD2. Germline values: CDR1 SGHDN, CDR2 FVKESK. Unmatched junction bases numbered 8, after V lost 1 base and J lost 6 bases. This CDR3 comprises 17 residues. The DNA for the CDR3 is TGTGCCAGCAGCCAAGCCGGGACTAGCGAATACCCCGGGGAGCTGTTTTTT. Translating gives CASSQAGTSEYPGELFF.

The chain uses TRBV5-8 and TRBJ2-1; tentative D call: TRBD2 (6 bases). The V and J ends lost 3 bases and 1 base respectively, with 8 bases between them. CDR3 length: 14 residues. The germline CDR1 and CDR2 sequences are SGHTS and YDEGEE. CDR3 residues: CASSWGGSYNEQFF. The CDR3 DNA is TGTGCCAGCAGCTGGGGAGGTTCCTACAATGAGCAGTTCTTC.

This sequence joins TRBV7-8 and TRBJ1-6; TRBD1 matches 11 bases. CDR3 size: 16 residues. The junction had 1 base not matched to a gene; V was cut back by 0 bases and J by 6 bases. From germline, CDR1 is SGHVS and CDR2 FQNEAQ. CDR3 DNA sequence: TGTGCCAGCAGCTTAGCCGGACAGGGGGCTAATTCACCCCTCCACTTT. This translates into CASSLAGQGANSPLHF.

The V and J genes are TRBV12-3 or TRBV12-4 and TRBJ1-1; a possible D gene is TRBD1 (5 bases). The V and J ends lost 4 bases and 3 bases respectively, with 9 bases between them. The CDR3 covers 13 residues. DNA of the CDR3: TGTGCCAGCAGTTCCAGGGAGGACACTGAAGCTTTCTTT. This codes for CASSSREDTEAFF.

The V call is TRBV5-1, the J call TRBJ1-4; 7 bases are shared with TRBD1. This CDR3 has 14 amino acids. Per the germline V gene, CDR1 is SGHRS and CDR2 is YFSETQ. V gave up 3 bases and J gave up 8 bases; unmatched junction bases: 7. This CDR3 is CASSSGQPQEKLFF. CDR3 DNA: TGCGCCAGCAGCTCGGGACAGCCTCAGGAAAAACTGTTTTTT.

The chain combines TRBV19 with TRBJ1-5, with TRBD1 matching 8 bases. The J segment lost 7 bases and the V segment lost 5 bases, leaving 10 bases of the junction unmatched. This CDR3 contains 15 residues. CDR1 is LNHDA and CDR2 is SQIVND in the germline V gene (reference sequence). Written as DNA, the CDR3 is TGTGCCAGTAGTGCCGGCAGGGGGCTAGGGCAGCCCCAGCATTTT. As protein: CASSAGRGLGQPQHF.

The J gene is TRBJ2-1, the V gene TRBV7-2, with a possible D match to TRBD2 (6 bases). The CDR3 sequence is 15 residues long. Deletions cut 5 bases from V and 2 bases from J, with 13 bases between. Germline CDR1 and CDR2: SGHTA and FQGNSA. CDR3 protein: CASSRAGEAYNEQFF. For the CDR3, the DNA is TGTGCCAGCAGCCGGGCCGGGGAGGCCTACAATGAGCAGTTCTTC. Combining the CDR3 with reference TRBV7-2 and TRBJ2-1 gives the whole variable domain GAGVSQSPSNKVTEKGKDVELRCDPISGHTALYWYRQSLGQGLEFLIYFQGNSAPDKSGLPSDRFSAERTGGSVSTLTIQRTQQEDSAVYLCASSRAGEAYNEQFFGPGTRLTVL.

In this sample, this clone turned up once. The rearrangement joins TRBV6-5 to TRBJ1-2, with D unresolved. CDR3 length: 13 residues. Deletions cut 6 bases from V and 8 bases from J, with 16 bases between. Germline V gene sequence: CDR1 MNHEY, CDR2 SVGAGI. CDR3: CASRRTVFIGYTF. The CDR3 DNA reads TGTGCCAGCAGGCGCACAGTGTTTATCGGCTACACCTTC.

The chain joins TRBV7-9 to TRBJ2-5; no reliable D call. V was pared by 0 bases and J by 1 base, with 18 bases between. CDR3 length equals 18 residues. CDR1 is SEHNR, CDR2 FQNEAQ, per germline (reference sequence). The CDR3 sequence is CASSLARQAKPPQETQYF. CDR3 nucleotide sequence: TGTGCCAGCAGCTTAGCGCGCCAGGCCAAGCCCCCCCAAGAGACCCAGTACTTC.

The J gene is TRBJ1-2, the V gene TRBV18; 8 positions match TRBD1. The germline V gene encodes CDR1 KGHSH and CDR2 LQKENI. CDR3 length: 17 amino acids. V lost 0 bases, J lost 1 base, and 7 bases stayed unmatched. CDR3 nucleotides: TGTGCCAGCTCACCACCTGCAGGGGGCTGGGTTAACTATGGCTACACCTTC. Translation: CASSPPAGGWVNYGYTF.

The chain carries TRBV2 and TRBJ1-5, with 9 bases lining up with TRBD1. With 7 bases clipped from V and 0 bases from J, the junction kept 4 bases outside the gene matches. Germline V CDR1 and CDR2: SNHLY, FYNNEI. The CDR3 loop spans 15 amino acids. CDR3 residues: CASKGTGYSNQPQHF. The CDR3, as DNA: TGTGCCAGCAAGGGGACAGGGTATAGCAATCAGCCCCAGCATTTT.

This clone was counted at least ten times. V is TRBV7-2 and J is TRBJ1-1, with TRBD1 identical over 10 bases. V lost 6 bases, J lost 5 bases, and 6 bases stayed unmatched. The CDR3 totals 14 residues. Per the germline V gene, CDR1 is SGHTA and CDR2 is FQGNSA. The CDR3 is CASSRDRGGTEAFF. As DNA, the CDR3 is TGTGCCAGCAGTAGGGACAGGGGAGGAACTGAAGCTTTCTTT.

The genes are TRBV4-2 and TRBJ1-1; D call uncertain. The CDR3 sequence is 15 residues long. V gave up 0 bases and J gave up 5 bases, with 13 bases separating them. CDR1 and CDR2 from the germline V gene are LGHNA and YNFKEQ. CDR3 protein: CASSQEGGGRTEAFF. In nucleotides, the CDR3 is TGTGCCAGCAGCCAAGAGGGAGGAGGTAGGACTGAAGCTTTCTTT.

V and J are TRBV7-2 and TRBJ2-3; 7 bases are a match to TRBD2. Germline CDR1 and CDR2: SGHTA and FQGNSA. V was pared by 2 bases and J by 6 bases, with 8 bases of the junction left unmatched. This CDR3 region has 15 residues. The CDR3 DNA reads TGTGCCAGCAGCTTATCTCCTAGCGGTGTGGATACGCAGTATTTT. Residues: CASSLSPSGVDTQYF.

The J gene is TRBJ2-5, the V gene TRBV28; 8 bases align to TRBD2. V gave up 6 bases and J gave up 5 bases; unmatched junction bases: 11. The CDR3 spans 15 residues. Germline values: CDR1 MDHEN, CDR2 SYDVKM. The CDR3 region is CASSPPEREMETQYF. Here the CDR3 DNA reads TGTGCCAGCAGCCCCCCGGAGCGGGAGATGGAGACCCAGTACTTC.

The chain links TRBV6-1 to TRBJ1-4; a weak D match, TRBD1 (5 bases). With 0 bases removed from V and 2 bases from J, the gap between germline ends came to 13 bases. The CDR3 is 17 amino acids. Germline CDR1 is MNHNS and CDR2 is SASEGT. CDR3 in DNA: TGTGCCAGCAGTGAAGCGGTGGGGGGGGTGACTAATGAAAAACTGTTTTTT. Residues: CASSEAVGGVTNEKLFF.

The rearrangement uses TRBV5-1 and TRBJ2-5; possibly TRBD2 for D (6 bases). V was pared by 0 bases and J by 3 bases, with 9 bases between. Germline CDR1 and CDR2: SGHRS and YFSETQ. This CDR3 is built from 14 residues. In nucleotides, the CDR3 is TGCGCCAGCAGCTTGGAATGGGGGGAAGAGACCCAGTACTTC. This encodes CASSLEWGEETQYF.

Here the CDR3 reads CASSPKGDYGYTF. Here the CDR3 DNA reads TGTGCCAGCTCACCCAAGGGGGACTATGGCTACACCTTC. The V call is TRBV18, the J call TRBJ1-2, with D possibly being TRBD1 (6 bases). The CDR3 loop spans 13 amino acids. The V end lost 3 bases, the J end lost 3 bases, and 8 bases lay between the germline ends. Germline V gene sequence: CDR1 KGHSH, CDR2 LQKENI.

The V call is TRBV23-1, the J call TRBJ2-7; D is unresolved. TRBV23-1 is given ORF status, its function remaining uncertain. The CDR3 extends over 12 amino acids. The ends were cut back, 0 bases at V and 3 bases at J, with 3 bases in the middle. The CDR3 bases are TGCGCCAGCAGTCAATCTATCTACGAGCAGTACTTC. Translation gives CASSQSIYEQYF.

This chain links TRBV6-5 with TRBJ1-5; D is possibly TRBD1 (6 bases). In germline, CDR1 is MNHEY, CDR2 SVGAGI. V lost 4 bases and J lost 2, with 6 bases in between. This CDR3 is 13 amino acids long. CDR3 sequence (DNA): TGTGCCAGCAGTTGGACAGGCAATCAGCCCCAGCATTTT. It yields the protein CASSWTGNQPQHF.

The CDR3 here is CASSKRNRDPLHF. The CDR3 DNA sequence: TGTGCCAGCAGTAAACGGAACAGGGATCCCCTCCACTTT. The chain employs TRBV2 and TRBJ1-6, with D maybe TRBD1 (6 bases). The ends were cut back, 5 bases at V and 13 bases at J, with 15 bases in the middle. Germline V gene sequence: CDR1 SNHLY, CDR2 FYNNEI. The CDR3 loop spans 13 amino acids.

The chain employs TRBV5-6 and TRBJ2-1, with TRBD2 matching 12 bases. The ends lost 4 bases at V and 7 bases at J; junction bases unmatched: 6. The CDR3 spans 15 residues. Germline loops: CDR1 SGHDT, CDR2 YYEEEE. The CDR3 DNA reads TGTGCCAGCAGCCTCGGACTAGCGGGACTAAATGAGCAGTTCTTC. Translation: CASSLGLAGLNEQFF.

The rearrangement uses TRBV1 and TRBJ2-1; TRBD2 is the table's D call and was not checked against the DNA. TRBV1 is termed a pseudogene. The CDR3 is made up of 16 amino acids. The CDR3 is CTSSQVSGNIYNEQFF. CDR3 nucleotides: TGCACCAGCAGCCAAGTTAGCGGGAACATATACAATGAGCAGTTCTTC.

This clone was observed a single time. Additional DNA sequences in this sample encode the identical CDR3. The CDR3 loop is CASSLVLSYNEQFF. The CDR3 region has the DNA TGTGCCAGCAGCTTAGTGCTATCCTACAATGAGCAGTTCTTC. The chain couples TRBV7-8 to TRBJ2-1; the D is unclear. The V and J ends lost 1 base and 1 base respectively, with 5 bases between them. The V gene's germline CDR1 is SGHVS and CDR2 FQNEAQ. This CDR3 is 14 amino acids long.

The rearrangement links TRBV15 to TRBJ2-4; D possibly corresponds to TRBD2 (6 bases). The V end lost 2 bases, the J end lost 6 bases, and 17 bases lay between the germline ends. From germline, CDR1 is LNHNV and CDR2 YYDKDF (reference sequence). The CDR3 covers 16 residues. The CDR3, as DNA: TGTGCCACCAGCAGACCCGACGGGCGGGAACCAAACATTCAGTACTTC. Its translation is CATSRPDGREPNIQYF. Looking up the rest from reference TRBV15 and TRBJ2-4 gives the full variable domain: DAMVIQNPRYQVTQFGKPVTLSCSQTLNHNVMYWYQQKSSQAPKLLFHYYDKDFNNEADTPDNFQSRRPNTSFCFLDIRSPGLGDTAMYLCATSRPDGREPNIQYFGAGTRLSVL.

The chain recombines TRBV5-1 with TRBJ1-6; 7 positions match TRBD1. This CDR3 comprises 18 residues. V was pared by 0 bases and J by 3 bases, with 9 bases of the junction left unmatched. Germline lookup yields CDR1 SGHRS and CDR2 YFSETQ. The CDR3 coding sequence is TGCGCCAGCAGCTTGGACGTAGGGACAGCGATCTATAATTCACCCCTCCACTTT. Protein sequence: CASSLDVGTAIYNSPLHF.